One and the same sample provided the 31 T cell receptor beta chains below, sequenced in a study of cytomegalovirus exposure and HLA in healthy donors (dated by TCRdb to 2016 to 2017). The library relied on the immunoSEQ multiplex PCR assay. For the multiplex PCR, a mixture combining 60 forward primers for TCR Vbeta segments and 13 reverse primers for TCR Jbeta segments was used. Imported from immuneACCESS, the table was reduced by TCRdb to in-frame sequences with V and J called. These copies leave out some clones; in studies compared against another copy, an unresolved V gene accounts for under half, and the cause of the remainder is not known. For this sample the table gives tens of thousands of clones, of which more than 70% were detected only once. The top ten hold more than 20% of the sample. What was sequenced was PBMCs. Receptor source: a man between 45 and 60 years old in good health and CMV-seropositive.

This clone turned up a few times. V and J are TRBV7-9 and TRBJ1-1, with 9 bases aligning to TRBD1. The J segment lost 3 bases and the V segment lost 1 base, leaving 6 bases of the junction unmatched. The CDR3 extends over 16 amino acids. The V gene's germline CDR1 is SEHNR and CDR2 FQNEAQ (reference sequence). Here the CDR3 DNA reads TGTGCCAGCAGCTTAGACAGGGGGCGCGGTGACACTGAAGCTTTCTTT. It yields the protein CASSLDRGRGDTEAFF.

The DNA of the CDR3 is TGTGCCAGCAGCTTAGAAACAGGGAACTATGGCTACACCTTC. As protein: CASSLETGNYGYTF. This chain uses TRBV7-9 with TRBJ1-2, with D perhaps TRBD1 (6 bases). In germline, CDR1 is SEHNR, CDR2 FQNEAQ (reference sequence). Trimming left V 1 base short and J 2 bases short, with 8 bases between. CDR3 length: 14 residues.

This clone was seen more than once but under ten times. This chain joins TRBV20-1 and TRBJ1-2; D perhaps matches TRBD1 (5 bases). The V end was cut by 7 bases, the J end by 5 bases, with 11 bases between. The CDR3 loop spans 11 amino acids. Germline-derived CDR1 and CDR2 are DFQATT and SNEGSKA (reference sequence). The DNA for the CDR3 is TGCAGTGTACGGGGGGTATATGGCTACACCTTC. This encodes CSVRGVYGYTF.

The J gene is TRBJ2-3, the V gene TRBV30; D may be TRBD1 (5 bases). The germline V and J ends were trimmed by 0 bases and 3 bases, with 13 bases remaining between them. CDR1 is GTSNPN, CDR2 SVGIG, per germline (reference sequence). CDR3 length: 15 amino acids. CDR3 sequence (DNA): TGTGCCTGGAGTGTCCCGATTCGACAGACAGATACGCAGTATTTT. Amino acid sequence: CAWSVPIRQTDTQYF.

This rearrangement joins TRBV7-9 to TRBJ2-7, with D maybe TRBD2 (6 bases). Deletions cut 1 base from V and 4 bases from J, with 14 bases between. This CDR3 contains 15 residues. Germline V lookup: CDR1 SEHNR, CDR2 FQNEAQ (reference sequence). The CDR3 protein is CASSLGLAELYEQYF. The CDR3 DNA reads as TGTGCCAGCAGCTTAGGGTTAGCGGAGTTATACGAGCAGTACTTC.

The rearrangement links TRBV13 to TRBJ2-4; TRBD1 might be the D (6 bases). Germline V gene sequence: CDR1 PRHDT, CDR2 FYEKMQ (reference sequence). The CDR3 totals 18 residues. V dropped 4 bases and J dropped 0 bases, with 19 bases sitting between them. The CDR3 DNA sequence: TGTGCCAGCAGCTGCGTGGTAGGGGGAATCGGAGCCAAAAACATTCAGTACTTC. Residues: CASSCVVGGIGAKNIQYF.

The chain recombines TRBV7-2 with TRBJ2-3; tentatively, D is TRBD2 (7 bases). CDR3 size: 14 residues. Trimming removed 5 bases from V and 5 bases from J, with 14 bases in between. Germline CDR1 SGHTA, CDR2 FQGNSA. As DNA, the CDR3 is TGTGCCAGCAGCGATAGAAGGGGGGGAGATACGCAGTATTTT. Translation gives CASSDRRGGDTQYF.

The DNA for the CDR3 is TGCGCCAGCAGGGGGGGTTCGTACGAGCAGTACTTC. Protein sequence: CASRGGSYEQYF. The rearrangement joins TRBV5-1 to TRBJ2-7; D may be TRBD2 (6 bases). V shed 5 bases and J shed 4 bases, with 10 bases lying between them. Germline CDR1 and CDR2: SGHRS and YFSETQ. The CDR3 consists of 12 residues.

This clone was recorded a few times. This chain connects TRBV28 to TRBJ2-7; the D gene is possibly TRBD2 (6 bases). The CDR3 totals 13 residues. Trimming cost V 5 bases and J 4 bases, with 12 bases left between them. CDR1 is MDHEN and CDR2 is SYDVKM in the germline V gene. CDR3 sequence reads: CASSRGNRYEQYF. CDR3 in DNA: TGTGCCAGCAGTCGGGGGAATCGGTACGAGCAGTACTTC. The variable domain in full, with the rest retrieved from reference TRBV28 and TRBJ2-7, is DVKVTQSSRYLVKRTGEKVFLECVQDMDHENMFWYRQDPGLGLRLIYFSYDVKMKEKGDIPEGYSVSREKKERFSLILESASTNQTSMYLCASSRGNRYEQYFGPGTRLTVT.

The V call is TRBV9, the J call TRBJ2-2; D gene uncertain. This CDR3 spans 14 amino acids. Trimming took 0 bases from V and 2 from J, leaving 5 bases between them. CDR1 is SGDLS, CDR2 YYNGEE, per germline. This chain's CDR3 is CASSVVRNTGELFF. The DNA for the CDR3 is TGTGCCAGCAGCGTAGTGAGAAACACCGGGGAGCTGTTTTTT.

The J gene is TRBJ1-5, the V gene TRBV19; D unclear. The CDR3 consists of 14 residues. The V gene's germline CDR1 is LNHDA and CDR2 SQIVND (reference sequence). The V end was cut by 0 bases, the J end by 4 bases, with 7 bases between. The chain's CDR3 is CASSIEVLNQPQHF. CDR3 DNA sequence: TGTGCCAGTAGTATAGAGGTCCTAAATCAGCCCCAGCATTTT.

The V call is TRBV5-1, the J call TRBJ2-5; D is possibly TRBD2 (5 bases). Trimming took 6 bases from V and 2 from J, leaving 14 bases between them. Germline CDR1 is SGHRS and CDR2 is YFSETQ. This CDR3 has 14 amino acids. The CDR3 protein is CASTPKGDQETQYF. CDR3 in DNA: TGCGCCAGCACCCCTAAGGGAGATCAAGAGACCCAGTACTTC. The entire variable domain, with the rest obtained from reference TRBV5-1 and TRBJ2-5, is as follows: KAGVTQTPRYLIKTRGQQVTLSCSPISGHRSVSWYQQTPGQGLQFLFEYFSETQRNKGNFPGRFSGRQFSNSRSEMNVSTLELGDSALYLCASTPKGDQETQYFGPGTRLLVL.

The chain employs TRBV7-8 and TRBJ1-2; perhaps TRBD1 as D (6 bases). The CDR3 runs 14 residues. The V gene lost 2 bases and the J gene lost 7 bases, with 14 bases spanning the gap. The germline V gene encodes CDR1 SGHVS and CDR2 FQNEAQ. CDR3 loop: CASSLLGEGGGYTF. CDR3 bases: TGTGCCAGCAGCTTATTGGGGGAAGGGGGTGGCTACACCTTC.

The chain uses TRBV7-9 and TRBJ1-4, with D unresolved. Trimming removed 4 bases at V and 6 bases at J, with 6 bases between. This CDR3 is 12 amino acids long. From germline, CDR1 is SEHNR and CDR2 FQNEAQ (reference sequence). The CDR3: CASSWGDEKLFF. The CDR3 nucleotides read TGTGCCAGCAGCTGGGGAGATGAAAAACTGTTTTTT.

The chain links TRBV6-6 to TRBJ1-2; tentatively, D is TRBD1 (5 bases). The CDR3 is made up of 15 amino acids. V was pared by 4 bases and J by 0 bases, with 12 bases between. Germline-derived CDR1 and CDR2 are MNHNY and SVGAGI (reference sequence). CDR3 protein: CASSSQRGTNYGYTF. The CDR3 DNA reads TGTGCCAGCAGTTCACAGCGGGGGACTAACTATGGCTACACCTTC.

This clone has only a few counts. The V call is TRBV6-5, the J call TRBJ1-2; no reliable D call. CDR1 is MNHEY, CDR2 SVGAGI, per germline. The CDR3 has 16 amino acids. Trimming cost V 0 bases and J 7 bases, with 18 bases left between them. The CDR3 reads CASSYSAKALNLGYTF. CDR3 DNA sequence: TGTGCCAGCAGTTACTCGGCAAAAGCGTTGAATCTTGGCTACACCTTC.

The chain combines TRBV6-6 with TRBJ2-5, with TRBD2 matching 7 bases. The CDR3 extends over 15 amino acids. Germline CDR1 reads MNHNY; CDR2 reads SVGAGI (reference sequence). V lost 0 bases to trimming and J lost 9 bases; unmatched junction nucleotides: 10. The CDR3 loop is CASSYSMGRREAQYF. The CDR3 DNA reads TGTGCCAGCAGTTACTCGATGGGGCGCCGGGAGGCCCAGTACTTC.

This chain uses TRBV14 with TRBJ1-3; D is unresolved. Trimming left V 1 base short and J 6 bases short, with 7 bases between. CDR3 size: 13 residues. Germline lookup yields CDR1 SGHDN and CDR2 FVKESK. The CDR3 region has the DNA TGTGCCAGCAGCCAAGGGGGAGCAAACACCATATATTTT. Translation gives CASSQGGANTIYF.

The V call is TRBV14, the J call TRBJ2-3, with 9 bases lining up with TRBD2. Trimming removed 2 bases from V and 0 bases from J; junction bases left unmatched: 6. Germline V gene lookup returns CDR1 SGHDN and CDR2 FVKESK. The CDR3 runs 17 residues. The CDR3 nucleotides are TGTGCCAGCAGCCAATACTTCGCGGGAGGGAGCACAGATACGCAGTATTTT. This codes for CASSQYFAGGSTDTQYF. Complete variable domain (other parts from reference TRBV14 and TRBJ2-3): EAGVTQFPSHSVIEKGQTVTLRCDPISGHDNLYWYRRVMGKEIKFLLHFVKESKQDESGMPNNRFLAERTGGTYSTLKVQPAELEDSGVYFCASSQYFAGGSTDTQYFGPGTRLTVL.

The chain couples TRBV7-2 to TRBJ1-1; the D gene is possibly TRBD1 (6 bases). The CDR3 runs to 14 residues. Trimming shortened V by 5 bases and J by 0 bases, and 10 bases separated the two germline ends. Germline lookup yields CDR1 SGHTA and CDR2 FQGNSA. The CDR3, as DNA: TGTGCCAGCAGCACCAACAGGGTGAACACTGAAGCTTTCTTT. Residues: CASSTNRVNTEAFF. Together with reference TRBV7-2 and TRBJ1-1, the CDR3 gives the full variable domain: GAGVSQSPSNKVTEKGKDVELRCDPISGHTALYWYRQSLGQGLEFLIYFQGNSAPDKSGLPSDRFSAERTGGSVSTLTIQRTQQEDSAVYLCASSTNRVNTEAFFGQGTRLTVV.

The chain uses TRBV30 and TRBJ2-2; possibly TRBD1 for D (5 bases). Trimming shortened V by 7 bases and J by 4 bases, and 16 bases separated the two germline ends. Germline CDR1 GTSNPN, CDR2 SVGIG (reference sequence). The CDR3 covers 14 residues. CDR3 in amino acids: CASRTRVRTGELFF. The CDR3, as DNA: TGTGCCTCCCGAACCAGGGTCCGCACCGGGGAGCTGTTTTTT.

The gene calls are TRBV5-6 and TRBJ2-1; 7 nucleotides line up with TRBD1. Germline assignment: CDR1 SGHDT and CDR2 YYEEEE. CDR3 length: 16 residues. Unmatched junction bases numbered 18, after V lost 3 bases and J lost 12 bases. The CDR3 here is CASSSGSRTGSVSQFF. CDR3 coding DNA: TGTGCCAGCAGCTCCGGCTCGAGGACAGGTTCGGTGTCGCAGTTCTTC.

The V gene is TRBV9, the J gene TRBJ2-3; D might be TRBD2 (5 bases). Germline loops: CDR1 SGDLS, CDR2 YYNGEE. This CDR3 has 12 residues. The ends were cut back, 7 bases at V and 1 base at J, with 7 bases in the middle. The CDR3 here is CASGSGTDTQYF. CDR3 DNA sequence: TGTGCCAGCGGGAGTGGCACAGATACGCAGTATTTT.

The CDR3 protein is CASSQYHTYEQYF. In DNA, the CDR3 is TGCGCCAGCAGCCAATACCACACCTACGAGCAGTACTTC. J is TRBJ2-7 and V is TRBV4-1; no clear D gene. V was trimmed by 2 bases and J by 2 bases, leaving 7 bases between them. This CDR3 has 13 residues. CDR1 and CDR2 (germline): MGHRA, YSYEKL.

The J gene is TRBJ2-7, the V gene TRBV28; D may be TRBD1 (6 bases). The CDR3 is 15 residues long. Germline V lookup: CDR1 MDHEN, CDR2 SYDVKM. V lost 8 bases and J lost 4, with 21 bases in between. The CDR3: CASQGIQGSFYEQYF. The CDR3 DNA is TGTGCCAGCCAAGGCATACAGGGCTCCTTTTACGAGCAGTACTTC.

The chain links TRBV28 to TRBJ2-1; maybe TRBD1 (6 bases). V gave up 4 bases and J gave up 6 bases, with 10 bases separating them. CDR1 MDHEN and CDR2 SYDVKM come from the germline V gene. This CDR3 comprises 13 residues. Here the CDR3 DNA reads TGTGCCAGCAGTTCAGGGGTAAGCAATGAGCAGTTCTTC. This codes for CASSSGVSNEQFF.

This chain's CDR3 is CASSLGSGGHTDTQYF. The CDR3 DNA follows: TGTGCCAGCAGCTTGGGGAGCGGGGGGCACACAGATACGCAGTATTTT. The rearrangement joins TRBV5-6 to TRBJ2-3; 9 bases align to TRBD2. V shed 0 bases, J shed 2 bases, and the junction held 4 bases outside the gene matches. Looked up from germline, CDR1 is SGHDT and CDR2 is YYEEEE. The CDR3 loop spans 16 amino acids.

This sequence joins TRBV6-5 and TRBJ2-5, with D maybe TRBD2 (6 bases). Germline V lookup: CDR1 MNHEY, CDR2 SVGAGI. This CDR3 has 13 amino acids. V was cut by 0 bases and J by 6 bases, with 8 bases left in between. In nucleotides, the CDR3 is TGTGCCAGCAGTTACTCGGGGGGAAAGACCCAGTACTTC. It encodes CASSYSGGKTQYF.

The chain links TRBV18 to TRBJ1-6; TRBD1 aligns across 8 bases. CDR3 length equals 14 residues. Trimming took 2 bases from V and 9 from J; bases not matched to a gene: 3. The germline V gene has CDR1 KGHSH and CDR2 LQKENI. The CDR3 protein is CASSPRDRLSPLHF. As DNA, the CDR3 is TGTGCCAGCTCACCAAGGGACAGGCTTTCACCCCTCCACTTT.

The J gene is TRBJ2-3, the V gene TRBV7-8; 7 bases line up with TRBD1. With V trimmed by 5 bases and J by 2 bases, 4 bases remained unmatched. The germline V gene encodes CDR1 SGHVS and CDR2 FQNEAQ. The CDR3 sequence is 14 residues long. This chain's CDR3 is CASSPGQVTDTQYF. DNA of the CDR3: TGTGCCAGCAGCCCCGGACAGGTCACAGATACGCAGTATTTT.

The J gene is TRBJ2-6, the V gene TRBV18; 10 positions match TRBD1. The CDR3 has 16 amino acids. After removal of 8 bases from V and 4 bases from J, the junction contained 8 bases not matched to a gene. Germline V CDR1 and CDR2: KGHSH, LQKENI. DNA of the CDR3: TGTGCCAGCCTTAGGACAGGGGGTTCCGGGGCCAACGTCCTGACTTTC. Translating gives CASLRTGGSGANVLTF.